This record covers a single T cell receptor (beta chain). Its antigen remains unidentified. No base quality information exists; no much larger clone differs at one position. The sample comes from a study of long-term antiretroviral therapy in people with HIV (dated by TCRdb to between 2021 and 2024). General notes on the study: Collection of the earliest samples took place about a decade ahead of the 2015 WHO recommendation for immediate ART, at a time when ART was typically delayed until CD4 counts fell. Whether ART initiation and durable HIV suppression were associated with changes in peripheral blood TRB repertoire composition and diversity was tested in a retrospective serial study. A total of some 210 cryopreserved PBMC samples were contributed to the cohort by 30 adults with confirmed HIV infection, with samples collected serially over a mean of approximately six years (range 1-12). About 40% of the 30 participants with HIV were female. No cross-contamination during QIAcube processing was shown when test extractions of a monoclonal T-cell line were performed alongside about 30 polyclonal samples. The paper as a whole reports these results and caveats: Compared with controls, HIV repertoires had narrower CDR3 length ranges, and the network structure pointed to an antigen-experienced repertoire that shifted only slightly toward naive after ART. At every time point, the repertoire was dominated by expanded TRB clones first identified before ART initiation, although this dominance fluctuated and, in many PLHIV, declined after ART. Starting ART was linked to a significant rise in TRB diversity, yet even with long-term ART the diversity remained significantly lower than in transplant donor controls. Inferences about post-ART repertoire changes were limited because no data were available on ART adherence, viral resistance or therapy changes. Because cell numbers in pre-ART samples were limited, unsorted PBMC were profiled instead of sorted CD4+ and CD8+ T cells. Since PBMC availability was limited, sequencing covered only the TCR beta chain, with no alpha chain pairing. The samples span the years 2004 to 2017, and the ART regimens used at that time may not be as effective as current regimens.

V is reduced by 0 bases and J by 0 bases, leaving a spacing of 4 bases between them. The CDR3 runs 14 residues from the cysteine to the phenylalanine. Of all the DNA, just the CDR3 is kept, 42 bases in frame from base 1. Reading the germline V gene (reference sequence) gives CDR1 MNHNY and CDR2 SVGAGI. Sequencing of the TRB variable region was done with the immunoSEQ hsTCRB v3.0 assay at survey level resolution. The target sequencing depth for TRB was 40,000-50,000 T-cell genomes per sample. An Illumina MiSeq with a v3 150-cycle kit was used to sequence the pooled TRB libraries. In the original analysis: Repertoire analysis was run in R within a reproducible Nextflow workflow that covered QC, data transformation and analysis. LymphoSeq2, an R package for exploring AIRR-Seq data, was used to implement the custom analyses. Four samples yielding fewer than 5000 total TRB sequences were excluded, leaving roughly 200 analyzed HIV repertoires. Among the roughly 190 retained HIV repertoires, some 60 were collected before ART initiation and over 120 were collected after ART initiation. Repertoires were downsampled to 5000 TRB nucleotide sequences, and summary statistics were averaged over 100 downsampling iterations. The analysis kept only TRB sequences whose CDR3 regions were at least seven amino acids long. Diversity was measured with a Shannon entropy-derived clonality score and the Gini coefficient. Repertoire networks linked the top 5000 CDR3 amino acid sequences whenever two sequences differed by an edit distance of one. For TRB CDR3 amino acid sequences, antigen specificity groups and MHC restriction were predicted with GLIPH2. To flag known CMV, EBV, HIV or tissue antigen associations, CDR3 amino acid sequences were matched against VDJdb and McPAS-TCR. Pre-ART, post-ART and control groups were compared with Wilcoxon signed-rank tests and Holm-Bonferroni correction. The immuneACCESS repertoire file appears here via TCRdb, limited to in-frame rearrangements. These files lack a portion of the clones; in checked studies, under half of the deficit traces to unresolved V genes, and the cause of the others is not known. For V, J and clone size, that table is used; D and trimming come from the DNA. This sample gives about 48,000 clones in total; about 86% of them show up just once. Jointly, the top ten make up around 3.2% of the sample.

Inclusion was restricted to participants for whom at least one PBMC sample before ART initiation and at least two post-ART samples were available. Every participant with HIV received treatment in the United States of America. Before DNA extraction, cryopreserved samples of roughly 0.9-11 million PBMC were thawed and then washed. At the time of the earliest PBMC sample, participants with HIV were aged between roughly 20 and 54 years. Each participant contributed PBMC samples from 1-4 timepoints before ART initiation and 2-8 timepoints after ART initiation, with a median of 7 samples. Serial HIV viral load, CD4+ T-cell count, ART history and demographic data were obtained for every participant. Using a Qiagen kit on a QIAcube, genomic DNA was extracted from unsorted PBMC, with samples processed in batches of 12.

Sequenced material: unsorted PBMCs, taken 0.8 years after starting antiretroviral therapy. This TCR derives from a woman younger than 30 with HIV. The V gene is TRBV6-6 and the J gene is TRBJ2-3, with no D gene named confidently. The CDR3 region has the sequence CASSYSISTDTQYF. The nucleotide sequence reads TGTGCCAGCAGTTACTCAATCAGCACAGATACGCAGTATTTT.